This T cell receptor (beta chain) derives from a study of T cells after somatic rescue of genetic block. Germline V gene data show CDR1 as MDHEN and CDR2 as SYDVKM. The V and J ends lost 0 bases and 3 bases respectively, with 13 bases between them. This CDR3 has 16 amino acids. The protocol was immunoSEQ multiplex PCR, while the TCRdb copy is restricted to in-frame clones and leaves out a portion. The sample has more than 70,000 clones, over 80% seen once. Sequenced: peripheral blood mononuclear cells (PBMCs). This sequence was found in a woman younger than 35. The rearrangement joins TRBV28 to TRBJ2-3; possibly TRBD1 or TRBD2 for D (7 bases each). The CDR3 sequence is CASSLWGGGGTDTQYF. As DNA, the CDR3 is TGTGCCAGCAGTTTATGGGGAGGGGGCGGAACAGATACGCAGTATTTT.